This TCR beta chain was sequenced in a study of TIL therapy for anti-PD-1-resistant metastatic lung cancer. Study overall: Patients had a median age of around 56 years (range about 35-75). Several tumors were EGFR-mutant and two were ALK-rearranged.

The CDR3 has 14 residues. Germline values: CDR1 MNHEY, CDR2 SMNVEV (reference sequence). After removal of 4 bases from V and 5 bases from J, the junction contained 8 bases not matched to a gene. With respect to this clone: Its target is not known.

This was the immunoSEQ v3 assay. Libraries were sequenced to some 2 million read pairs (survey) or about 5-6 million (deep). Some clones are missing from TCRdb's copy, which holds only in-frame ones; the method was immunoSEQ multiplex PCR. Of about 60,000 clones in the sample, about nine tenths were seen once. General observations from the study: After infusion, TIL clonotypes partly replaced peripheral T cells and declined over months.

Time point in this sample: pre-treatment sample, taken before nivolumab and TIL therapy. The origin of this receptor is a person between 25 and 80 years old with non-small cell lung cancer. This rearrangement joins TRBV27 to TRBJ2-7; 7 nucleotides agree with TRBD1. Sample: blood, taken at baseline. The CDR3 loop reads CASSSLDRPHEQYF. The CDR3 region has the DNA TGTGCCAGCAGTTCCCTGGACAGGCCCCACGAGCAGTACTTC.